Listed here are 26 T cell receptor beta chains from one sample, sequenced in a study of siplizumab effects on memory and regulatory T cells. Sequenced by immunoSEQ multiplex PCR; TCRdb stores in-frame clones only, minus some. Of roughly 120,000 clones listed, 94% are singletons. The sample comprised non-Treg CD4+ T cells sorted from blood. Source of these receptors: a human donor in good health.

This chain joins TRBV7-8 and TRBJ2-5; D not resolved. Trimming pared 8 bases from V and 0 bases from J, leaving 7 bases between. This CDR3 has 12 amino acids. Germline V gives CDR1 SGHVS, CDR2 FQNEAQ. The CDR3 region is CASSRDQETQYF. The CDR3 DNA sequence: TGTGCCAGCTCGAGAGACCAAGAGACCCAGTACTTC.

The rearrangement joins TRBV10-1 to TRBJ1-1; D not certain. The CDR3 spans 14 residues. Germline loops: CDR1 WNHNN, CDR2 SYGVQD (reference sequence). Trimming removed 3 bases from V and 1 base from J, with 9 bases in between. CDR3 in amino acids: CASSEGGSNTEAFF. Here the CDR3 DNA reads TGCGCCAGCAGTGAAGGAGGATCGAACACTGAAGCTTTCTTT.

This chain links TRBV6-5 with TRBJ2-1, with D possibly being TRBD2 (5 bases). This CDR3 has 14 residues. In germline, CDR1 is MNHEY, CDR2 SVGAGI. With 4 bases removed from V and 7 bases from J, the gap between germline ends came to 14 bases. Written as DNA, the CDR3 is TGTGCCAGCAGTTTGGAGCGGAGTTCGAATGAGCAGTTCTTC. Protein sequence: CASSLERSSNEQFF.

This rearrangement joins TRBV5-1 to TRBJ1-2, with D uncertain. The CDR3 contains 13 residues. V lost 0 bases to trimming and J lost 3 bases, with 6 bases between them. The germline gives CDR1 SGHRS, CDR2 YFSETQ. The CDR3 region has the DNA TGCGCCAGCAGCTTGGAGTCGGACTATGGCTACACCTTC. It codes for CASSLESDYGYTF.

The J gene is TRBJ1-2, the V gene TRBV6-1; D not resolved. From germline, CDR1 is MNHNS and CDR2 SASEGT. The V end was cut by 1 base, the J end by 2 bases, with 17 bases between. This CDR3 region has 17 residues. CDR3 sequence reads: CASSEGGWHNLNYGYTF. DNA for the CDR3: TGTGCCAGCAGTGAAGGTGGTTGGCATAACCTAAACTATGGCTACACCTTC.

To note about this clone: Other DNA sequences within the sample encode an identical CDR3. This chain connects TRBV18 to TRBJ1-5, with D hard to call. The V gene lost 3 bases and the J gene lost 2 bases, with 8 bases spanning the gap. Germline CDR1 KGHSH, CDR2 LQKENI. This CDR3 is 14 amino acids long. This CDR3 is CASSPLGGNQPQHF. CDR3 in DNA: TGTGCCAGCTCACCCTTGGGCGGCAATCAGCCCCAGCATTTT.

V usage is TRBV18 and J usage is TRBJ1-2; TRBD1 is a possible D gene (6 bases). CDR3 length: 14 amino acids. The V gene lost 4 bases and the J gene lost 9 bases, with 18 bases spanning the gap. Germline CDR1 and CDR2: KGHSH and LQKENI. In DNA, the CDR3 is TGTGCCAGCTCACGGGACGCAGGGGAGAAGAGCTACACCTTC. Its translation: CASSRDAGEKSYTF.

This chain joins TRBV19 and TRBJ1-1; 10 positions match TRBD1. Per germline, CDR1 LNHDA and CDR2 SQIVND (reference sequence). With V trimmed by 6 bases and J by 4 bases, 5 bases remained unmatched. There are 14 residues in the CDR3. CDR3 DNA: TGTGCCAGTAGGCGGACAGGGGGGCTCACTGAAGCTTTCTTT. It yields the protein CASRRTGGLTEAFF.

This CDR3 reads CASSRRDTGNTIYF. The CDR3 DNA reads TGTGCCAGCAGCCGGAGAGATACTGGAAACACCATATATTTT. The rearrangement uses TRBV7-8 and TRBJ1-3; D uncertain. Germline CDR1 reads SGHVS; CDR2 reads FQNEAQ. The CDR3 runs to 14 residues. Trimming cost V 5 bases and J 2 bases, with 10 bases left between them. The full variable domain, its missing parts supplied by reference TRBV7-8 and TRBJ1-3, is GAGVSQSPRYKVAKRGQDVALRCDPISGHVSLFWYQQALGQGPEFLTYFQNEAQLDKSGLPSDRFFAERPEGSVSTLKIQRTQQEDSAVYLCASSRRDTGNTIYFGEGSWLTVV.

This chain uses TRBV6-5 with TRBJ1-1, with a possible D match to TRBD1 (5 bases). CDR1 MNHEY and CDR2 SVGAGI come from the germline V gene. V lost 3 bases and J lost 1, with 9 bases in between. CDR3 length equals 14 residues. This chain's CDR3 is CASSYETENTEAFF. The CDR3 nucleotides read TGTGCCAGCAGTTATGAGACAGAGAACACTGAAGCTTTCTTT.

The chain couples TRBV5-4 to TRBJ2-3; TRBD2 agrees at 12 bases. The CDR3 runs 17 residues. V lost 4 bases, J lost 2 bases, and 8 bases stayed unmatched. CDR1 and CDR2 (germline): SGHNT, YYREEE (reference sequence). CDR3 DNA sequence: TGTGCCAGCAGCCCGGCACTAGCGGGGGGATACACAGATACGCAGTATTTT. Protein: CASSPALAGGYTDTQYF. Using reference TRBV5-4 and TRBJ2-3 for the parts outside the CDR3, the full variable domain is ETGVTQSPTHLIKTRGQQVTLRCSSQSGHNTVSWYQQALGQGPQFIFQYYREEENGRGNFPPRFSGLQFPNYSSELNVNALELDDSALYLCASSPALAGGYTDTQYFGPGTRLTVL.

The genes are TRBV19 and TRBJ2-6, with D possibly matching TRBD2 (6 bases). From germline, CDR1 is LNHDA and CDR2 SQIVND (reference sequence). V was clipped by 0 bases and J by 4 bases, with 13 bases between them. This CDR3 is built from 17 residues. The DNA of the CDR3 is TGTGCCAGTAGTATAGATGGGACTGCCGTAGGGGCCAACGTCCTGACTTTC. It codes for CASSIDGTAVGANVLTF.

The rearrangement uses TRBV5-1 and TRBJ2-7; TRBD1 might be the D (5 bases). Germline V gene data show CDR1 as SGHRS and CDR2 as YFSETQ. V lost 0 bases and J lost 1, with 11 bases in between. The CDR3 runs to 15 residues. The CDR3 nucleotides read TGCGCCAGCAGCTTGGACAGGCCATATTCCTACGAGCAGTACTTC. Protein product: CASSLDRPYSYEQYF.

This chain uses TRBV7-2 with TRBJ1-5; TRBD1 matches 8 bases. The CDR3 covers 13 residues. The germline V gene has CDR1 SGHTA and CDR2 FQGNSA. Trimming took 6 bases from V and 5 from J; bases not matched to a gene: 3. Here the CDR3 reads CASRLTGDQPQHF. The DNA for the CDR3 is TGTGCCAGCAGGTTGACAGGGGATCAGCCCCAGCATTTT.

CDR3 in DNA: TGTGCCAGCAGCTTAACCGGTGATCCTGGGGCCAACGTCCTGACTTTC. It specifies CASSLTGDPGANVLTF. The rearrangement links TRBV11-2 to TRBJ2-6; D not certain. V lost 2 bases, J lost 2 bases, and 10 bases lay in between. The CDR3 has 16 residues. CDR1 is SGHAT, CDR2 FQNNGV, per germline. Full variable domain (rest looked up from reference TRBV11-2 and TRBJ2-6): EAGVAQSPRYKIIEKRQSVAFWCNPISGHATLYWYQQILGQGPKLLIQFQNNGVVDDSQLPKDRFSAERLKGVDSTLKIQPAKLEDSAVYLCASSLTGDPGANVLTFGAGSRLTVL.

The genes are TRBV5-1 and TRBJ1-1; no firm D call. CDR3 length equals 13 residues. The germline V gene has CDR1 SGHRS and CDR2 YFSETQ. V lost 0 bases, J lost 7 bases, and 10 bases lay in between. CDR3 residues: CASSLVPGSEAFF. CDR3 sequence (DNA): TGCGCCAGCAGCTTGGTGCCTGGAAGTGAAGCTTTCTTT.

V gene TRBV5-6 combines with J gene TRBJ2-5; 7 bases agree with TRBD2. The CDR3 sequence is 13 residues long. Germline CDR1 reads SGHDT; CDR2 reads YYEEEE. Germline trimming cut 5 bases from V and 5 bases from J; bases unmatched to any gene: 6. The CDR3 DNA follows: TGTGCCAGCAGGTGGGGAGGGACGGAGACCCAGTACTTC. Translating it yields CASRWGGTETQYF.

The chain carries TRBV5-1 and TRBJ1-6; 11 bases are a match to TRBD1. With V trimmed by 2 bases and J by 13 bases, 5 bases remained unmatched. The germline gives CDR1 SGHRS, CDR2 YFSETQ. The CDR3 is made up of 14 amino acids. The CDR3 bases are TGCGCCAGCAGCTTTGGGACAGGGGGTTGGCCCCTCCACTTT. It specifies CASSFGTGGWPLHF.

DNA for the CDR3: TGTGCCAGCTCGAGGGACAGTTTGCAAGAGACCCAGTACTTC. Translated, it gives CASSRDSLQETQYF. This chain links TRBV18 with TRBJ2-5; the match to TRBD1 covers 7 bases. The CDR3 loop spans 14 amino acids. Losses at the gene ends were 6 bases for V and 2 bases for J; bases not matched to a gene: 6. In germline, CDR1 is KGHSH, CDR2 LQKENI.

The chain links TRBV19 to TRBJ2-4; D call uncertain. The CDR3 is 16 residues long. Germline CDR1 and CDR2: LNHDA and SQIVND (reference sequence). The ends were cut back, 3 bases at V and 0 bases at J, with 12 bases in the middle. CDR3 region: CASSITSTVAKNIQYF. The CDR3 DNA reads TGTGCCAGTAGTATCACCTCCACGGTAGCCAAAAACATTCAGTACTTC.

The chain has TRBV18 and TRBJ2-5, with D unclear. The V end lost 2 bases, the J end lost 5 bases, and 6 bases lay between the germline ends. This CDR3 is built from 12 residues. The germline gives CDR1 KGHSH, CDR2 LQKENI. The CDR3 is CASSPSEETQYF. In DNA form, the CDR3 reads TGTGCCAGCTCACCATCAGAGGAGACCCAGTACTTC.

The chain carries TRBV5-4 and TRBJ2-7; 9 bases agree with TRBD2. CDR1 SGHNT and CDR2 YYREEE come from the germline V gene (reference sequence). This CDR3 region has 14 residues. V lost 6 bases to trimming and J lost 2 bases; unmatched junction nucleotides: 6. CDR3 nucleotides: TGTGCCAGCAACCCTAGCGGGATCACCTACGAGCAGTACTTC. Its translation is CASNPSGITYEQYF. Complete variable domain (other parts from reference TRBV5-4 and TRBJ2-7): ETGVTQSPTHLIKTRGQQVTLRCSSQSGHNTVSWYQQALGQGPQFIFQYYREEENGRGNFPPRFSGLQFPNYSSELNVNALELDDSALYLCASNPSGITYEQYFGPGTRLTVT.

J is TRBJ2-1 and V is TRBV6-1; tentative D call: TRBD2 (5 bases). From germline, CDR1 is MNHNS and CDR2 SASEGT. V lost 6 bases and J lost 0, with 12 bases in between. This CDR3 comprises 15 residues. The CDR3 loop is CASRAGLSSYNEQFF. The DNA of the CDR3 is TGTGCCAGCAGAGCCGGACTCTCCTCCTACAATGAGCAGTTCTTC.

This sequence joins TRBV5-1 and TRBJ2-7; 12 bases line up with TRBD1. CDR3 length equals 16 residues. V lost 4 bases to trimming and J lost 4 bases; unmatched junction nucleotides: 9. The germline V gene has CDR1 SGHRS and CDR2 YFSETQ. CDR3 sequence (DNA): TGCGCCAGCAGCAACCGAGGGGGACAGGGGGCTTACGAGCAGTACTTC. Translation: CASSNRGGQGAYEQYF.

The chain uses TRBV7-9 and TRBJ2-7; D possibly corresponds to TRBD1 (6 bases). Trimming pared 3 bases from V and 3 bases from J, leaving 15 bases between. From germline, CDR1 is SEHNR and CDR2 FQNEAQ (reference sequence). The CDR3 contains 15 residues. CDR3: CASSLFPGHIYEQYF. CDR3 nucleotide sequence: TGTGCCAGCAGCTTGTTCCCGGGACATATCTACGAGCAGTACTTC.

The V call is TRBV5-4, the J call TRBJ2-7; TRBD1 aligns across 9 bases. Per the germline V gene, CDR1 is SGHNT and CDR2 is YYREEE (reference sequence). J gave up 7 bases and V 4 bases, and 9 bases lay outside the gene matches. The CDR3 contains 14 residues. The CDR3 is CASSTDRGGREQYF. The CDR3 DNA is TGTGCCAGCAGCACGGACAGGGGAGGGAGGGAGCAGTACTTC. Drawing the rest from reference TRBV5-4 and TRBJ2-7, the complete variable domain is ETGVTQSPTHLIKTRGQQVTLRCSSQSGHNTVSWYQQALGQGPQFIFQYYREEENGRGNFPPRFSGLQFPNYSSELNVNALELDDSALYLCASSTDRGGREQYFGPGTRLTVT.